Shown below are 10 T cell receptor beta chains from a single sample sequenced in a study of T cell changes during pregnancy in multiple sclerosis. Repertoires were generated with immunoSEQ multiplex PCR, while TCRdb's copy carries only in-frame clones and drops some. There are 88,000 or so clones in the sample; about 90% occur only once, and more than 1.4% lies in the top ten. This sample comprised peripheral blood, obtained before pregnancy. These receptors all come from a female donor with multiple sclerosis, enrolled in a pregnancy study.

CDR3 sequence: CASLSGSTEAFF. The CDR3 region has the DNA TGTGCCAGCCTCTCCGGGAGCACTGAAGCTTTCTTT. The genes are TRBV19 and TRBJ1-1, with D unresolved. This CDR3 region has 12 residues. Trimming removed 9 bases from V and 4 bases from J, with 12 bases in between. Germline V gives CDR1 LNHDA, CDR2 SQIVND (reference sequence).

The chain couples TRBV2 to TRBJ2-3, with TRBD2 identical over 13 bases. The CDR3 extends over 15 amino acids. CDR1 is SNHLY, CDR2 FYNNEI, per germline. V shed 11 bases, J shed 6 bases, and the junction held 11 bases outside the gene matches. This chain's CDR3 is CAGKLAGGRIDTQYF. The CDR3, as DNA: TGTGCCGGAAAACTAGCGGGGGGGCGTATCGATACGCAGTATTTT.

This clone was recorded only once. The chain couples TRBV5-3 to TRBJ1-5; D is possibly TRBD1 (5 bases). TRBV5-3 is an ORF for which the function is uncertain. This CDR3 is 17 amino acids long. Trimming took 0 bases from V and 5 from J, leaving 18 bases between them. The CDR3 nucleotides are TGTGCCAGAAGCTTGGTCCTTGGAGGGGAACGGGATCAGCCCCAGCATTTT. Residues: CARSLVLGGERDQPQHF.

This clone turned up a few times. The rearrangement links TRBV6-6 to TRBJ1-6; D is ambiguous. CDR1 MNHNY and CDR2 SVGAGI come from the germline V gene (reference sequence). The CDR3 loop spans 12 amino acids. Trimming stripped 6 bases from V and 10 bases from J, with 10 bases between. The CDR3 is CASSLLGSPLHF. The CDR3 region has the DNA TGTGCCAGCAGCCTTCTTGGCTCACCCCTCCACTTT.

The V and J genes are TRBV27 and TRBJ2-2, with D possibly TRBD2 on 6 matching bases. V lost 6 bases, J lost 7 bases, and 18 bases lay in between. CDR3 size: 15 residues. Per the germline V gene, CDR1 is MNHEY and CDR2 is SMNVEV (reference sequence). The CDR3 DNA reads TGTGCCAGCAGCCCCCCAGGGACTGGTGGCGGGGAGCTGTTTTTT. The encoded protein is CASSPPGTGGGELFF.

The gene calls are TRBV9 and TRBJ2-3, with D possibly matching TRBD1 (6 bases). V was trimmed by 6 bases and J by 0 bases, leaving 11 bases between them. Germline CDR1 SGDLS, CDR2 YYNGEE. The CDR3 is 14 residues long. Here the CDR3 reads CASTRQASTDTQYF. CDR3 coding DNA: TGTGCCAGCACCCGACAGGCTAGCACAGATACGCAGTATTTT.

The chain carries TRBV30 and TRBJ1-5; D unresolved. This CDR3 has 15 residues. Germline-derived CDR1 and CDR2 are GTSNPN and SVGIG (reference sequence). V was shortened by 4 bases and J by 6 bases, with 19 bases between the two germline ends. CDR3 nucleotides: TGTGCCTGGACACAAGAGGTGGGAGGGAGTCAGCCCCAGCATTTT. Amino acids: CAWTQEVGGSQPQHF.

The gene calls are TRBV20-1 and TRBJ2-1, with D possibly matching TRBD2 (7 bases). Trimming left V 7 bases short and J 8 bases short, with 12 bases between. CDR1 is DFQATT and CDR2 is SNEGSKA in the germline V gene (reference sequence). This CDR3 spans 11 amino acids. CDR3 DNA: TGCAGTGGGGGGGGCTCCCATGAGCAGTTCTTC. Encoded protein: CSGGGSHEQFF.

The chain combines TRBV18 with TRBJ2-7; D perhaps matches TRBD2 (5 bases). Germline-derived CDR1 and CDR2 are KGHSH and LQKENI. CDR3 length: 13 amino acids. The V end was cut by 5 bases, the J end by 4 bases, with 12 bases between. The chain's CDR3 is CASSSPGLYEQYF. CDR3 in DNA: TGTGCCAGCTCATCCCCAGGACTGTACGAGCAGTACTTC.

The chain is built from TRBV11-2 and TRBJ2-7, with 7 bases fitting TRBD2. CDR3 length equals 17 residues. CDR1 SGHAT and CDR2 FQNNGV come from the germline V gene. V shed 3 bases, J shed 0 bases, and the junction held 11 bases outside the gene matches. The CDR3 DNA sequence: TGTGCCAGCAGCTTTCCCTGGGGCGGGGGTAACTCCTACGAGCAGTACTTC. Protein: CASSFPWGGGNSYEQYF.